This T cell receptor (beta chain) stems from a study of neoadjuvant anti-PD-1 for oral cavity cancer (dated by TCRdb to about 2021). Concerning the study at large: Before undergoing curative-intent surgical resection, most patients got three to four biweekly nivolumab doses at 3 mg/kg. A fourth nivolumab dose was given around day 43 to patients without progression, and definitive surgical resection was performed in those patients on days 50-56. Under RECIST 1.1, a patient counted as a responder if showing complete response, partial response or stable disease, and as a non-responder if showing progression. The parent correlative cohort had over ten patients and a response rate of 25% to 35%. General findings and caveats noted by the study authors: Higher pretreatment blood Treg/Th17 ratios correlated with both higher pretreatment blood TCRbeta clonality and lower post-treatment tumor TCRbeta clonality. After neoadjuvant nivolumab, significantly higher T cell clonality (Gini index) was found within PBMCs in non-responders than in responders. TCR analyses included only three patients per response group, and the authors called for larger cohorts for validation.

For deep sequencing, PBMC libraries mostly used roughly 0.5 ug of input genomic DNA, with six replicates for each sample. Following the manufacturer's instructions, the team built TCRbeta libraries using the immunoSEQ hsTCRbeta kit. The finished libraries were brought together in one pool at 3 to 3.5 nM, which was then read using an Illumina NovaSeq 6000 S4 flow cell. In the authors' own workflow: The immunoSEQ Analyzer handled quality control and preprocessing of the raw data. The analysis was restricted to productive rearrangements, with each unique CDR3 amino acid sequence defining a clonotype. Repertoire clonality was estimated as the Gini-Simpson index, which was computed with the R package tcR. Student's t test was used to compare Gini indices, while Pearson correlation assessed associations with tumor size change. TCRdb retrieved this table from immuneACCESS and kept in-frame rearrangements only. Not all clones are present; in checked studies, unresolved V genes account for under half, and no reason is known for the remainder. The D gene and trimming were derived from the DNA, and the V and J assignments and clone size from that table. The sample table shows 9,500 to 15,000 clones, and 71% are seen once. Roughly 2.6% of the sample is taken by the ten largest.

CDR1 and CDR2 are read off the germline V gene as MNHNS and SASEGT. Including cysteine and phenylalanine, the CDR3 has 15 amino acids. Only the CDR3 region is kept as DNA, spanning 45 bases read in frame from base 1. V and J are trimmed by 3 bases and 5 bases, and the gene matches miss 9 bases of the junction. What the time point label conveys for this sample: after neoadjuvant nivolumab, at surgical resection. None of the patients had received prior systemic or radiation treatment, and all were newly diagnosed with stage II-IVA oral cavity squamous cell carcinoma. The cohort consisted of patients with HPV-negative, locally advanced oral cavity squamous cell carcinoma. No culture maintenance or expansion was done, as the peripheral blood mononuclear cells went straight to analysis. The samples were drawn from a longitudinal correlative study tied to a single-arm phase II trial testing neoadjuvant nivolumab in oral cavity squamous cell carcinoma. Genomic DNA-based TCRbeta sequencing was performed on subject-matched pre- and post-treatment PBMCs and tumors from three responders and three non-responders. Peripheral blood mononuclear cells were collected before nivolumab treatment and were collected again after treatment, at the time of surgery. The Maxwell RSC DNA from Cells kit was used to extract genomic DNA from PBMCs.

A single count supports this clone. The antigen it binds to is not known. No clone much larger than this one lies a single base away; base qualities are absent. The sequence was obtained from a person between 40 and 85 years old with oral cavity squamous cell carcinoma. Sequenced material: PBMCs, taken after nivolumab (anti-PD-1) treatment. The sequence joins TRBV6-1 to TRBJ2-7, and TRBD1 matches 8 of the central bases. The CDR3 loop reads CASSDYPGQVNEQYF. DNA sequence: TGTGCCAGCAGTGACTACCCGGGACAGGTCAACGAGCAGTACTTC.